This T cell receptor (beta chain) was recovered during a study of blood T cell repertoires in COVID-19. Turning to the study itself: Acute-phase and convalescent COVID-19 samples originated in the United States, Italy and Spain. T cells, B-cell-depleted T cells, or PBMCs supplied cDNA or gDNA.

During active infection, Seattle patients enrolled and were then monitored through disease. The CDR3 sequence is 15 residues long. Germline V gives CDR1 LNHNV, CDR2 YYDKDF (reference sequence). Trimming took 5 bases from V and 1 from J, leaving 14 bases between them. Original methodology: Researchers report that nucleated cell counts were estimated from reference gene primer amplification. Measured with immunoSEQ multiplex PCR; TCRdb has only the in-frame clones, and not every one. D and trimming were read from the DNA, whereas the V and J calls and clone size are those reported in that table. The sample consists of 150,000 to 200,000 clones, more than 75% of them appearing once.

This clonotype was obtained from a man aged 55-75 years with COVID-19, enrolled during active disease. The sequenced sample consisted of peripheral blood. V and J are TRBV15 and TRBJ1-1, with a tentative D call TRBD1 (5 bases). CDR3 in DNA: TGTGCCACCAGCCGCGGGGGGGAGGGGAACACTGAAGCTTTCTTT. It encodes CATSRGGEGNTEAFF.